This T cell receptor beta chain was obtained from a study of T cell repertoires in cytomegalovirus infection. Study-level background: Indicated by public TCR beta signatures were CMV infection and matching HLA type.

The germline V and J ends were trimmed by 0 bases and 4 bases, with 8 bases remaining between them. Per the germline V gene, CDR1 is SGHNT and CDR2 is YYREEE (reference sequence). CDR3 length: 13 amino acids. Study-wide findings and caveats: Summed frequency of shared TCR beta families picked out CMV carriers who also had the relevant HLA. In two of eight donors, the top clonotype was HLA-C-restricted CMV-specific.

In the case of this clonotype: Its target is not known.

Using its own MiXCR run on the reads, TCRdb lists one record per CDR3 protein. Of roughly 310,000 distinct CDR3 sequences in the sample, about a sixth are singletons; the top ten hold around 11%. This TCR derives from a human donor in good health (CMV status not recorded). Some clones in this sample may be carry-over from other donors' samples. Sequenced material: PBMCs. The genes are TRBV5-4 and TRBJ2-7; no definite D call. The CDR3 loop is CASSLENMYEQYF. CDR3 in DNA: TGTGCCAGCAGCTTGGAAAACATGTACGAGCAGTACTTC. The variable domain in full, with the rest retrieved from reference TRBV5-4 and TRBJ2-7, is ETGVTQSPTHLIKTRGQQVTLRCSSQSGHNTVSWYQQALGQGPQFIFQYYREEENGRGNFPPRFSGLQFPNYSSELNVNALELDDSALYLCASSLENMYEQYFGPGTRLTVT.